This record covers a single T cell receptor beta chain. Its antigen is unidentified. The data were obtained in a study of T-cell memory formation after mild COVID-19. At the level of the study: Clusters of TCRs were largely donor specific.

This CDR3 comprises 12 residues. The V end lost 4 bases, the J end lost 5 bases, and 9 bases lay between the germline ends. Per germline, CDR1 SGHDT and CDR2 YYEEEE. From the 5' RACE reads, TCRdb called clonotypes with MiXCR, one entry per CDR3 protein. The table includes 450,000 or so distinct CDR3 sequences, about 20% detected once. Whole-study findings and limits: Contracting CD8+ clones were enriched in EMRA, CD4+ mainly in CM and EM. Within pre-infection memory, some responding clones were found, suggesting cross-reactive memory joined.

Material: PBMCs or a T cell subset sorted from them (not recorded which). The clonotype was recovered from an adult woman who had mild COVID-19 (a few samples of this study predate the infection). Cell type and time point are not known. The chain recombines TRBV5-6 with TRBJ2-5; D is undetermined. The chain's CDR3 is CASSGNRETQYF. CDR3 DNA sequence: TGTGCCAGCAGCGGGAACCGGGAGACCCAGTACTTC. The whole variable domain, filled in from reference TRBV5-6 and TRBJ2-5, reads DAGVTQSPTHLIKTRGQQVTLRCSPKSGHDTVSWYQQALGQGPQFIFQYYEEEERQRGNFPDRFSGHQFPNYSSELNVNALLLGDSALYLCASSGNRETQYFGPGTRLLVL.